Below are 13 T cell receptor beta chains sequenced from a single sample in a study of T cells in Graves' hyperthyroidism and ophthalmopathy. Using RNA transcripts as the source, TCR beta CDR3 regions were amplified. TCR CDR3 regions were first amplified by RT-PCR with HTBI primers. TCRdb analysed the multiplex PCR reads with MiXCR anew, one entry per CDR3 protein. The sample includes under 350,000 distinct CDR3 sequences, roughly 18% of them seen just once. Sequencing was carried out using blood. These receptors all come from a woman aged 45 to 65 with Graves' hyperthyroidism.

The rearrangement links TRBV7-3 to TRBJ2-3; a possible D gene is TRBD1 (5 bases). Per germline, CDR1 SGHTA and CDR2 FQGTGA. Between the trimmed V and J ends, which lost 5 bases and 5 bases, there was a span of 8 bases. This CDR3 contains 12 residues. The CDR3 sequence is CASSHGQDTQYF. The CDR3 DNA reads TGTGCCAGCAGCCATGGACAAGATACGCAGTATTTT.

There are a few counts of this clonotype. The rearrangement uses TRBV20-1 and TRBJ2-1; possible D gene TRBD2, 5 bases. This CDR3 spans 15 amino acids. The V end was cut by 3 bases, the J end by 4 bases, with 16 bases between. Germline V gives CDR1 DFQATT, CDR2 SNEGSKA (reference sequence). The CDR3 here is CSASSVTNKYNEQFF. DNA of the CDR3: TGCAGTGCTAGTTCCGTGACTAACAAATACAATGAGCAGTTCTTC.

This clonotype was seen a handful of times. The chain combines TRBV5-1 with TRBJ2-2; D is uncertain. The CDR3 is made up of 15 amino acids. The V end was cut by 4 bases, the J end by 0 bases, with 10 bases between. Germline assignment: CDR1 SGHRS and CDR2 YFSETQ. CDR3 in DNA: TGCGCCAGCAGCCCCCGAACAACGAACACCGGGGAGCTGTTTTTT. Translated: CASSPRTTNTGELFF.

This clonotype was detected only a few times. V is TRBV12-3 or TRBV12-4 and J is TRBJ1-3, with 9 nucleotides matching TRBD1. The length of the CDR3 is 14 residues. The junction had 5 bases not matched to a gene; V was cut back by 6 bases and J by 5 bases. CDR3 residues: CASRGTGGRNTIYF. The CDR3 DNA follows: TGTGCCAGCAGAGGAACAGGGGGCCGAAACACCATATATTTT.

This clonotype was counted ten times or more. The chain joins TRBV5-1 to TRBJ2-2; D is undetermined. V was clipped by 0 bases and J by 2 bases, with 5 bases between them. CDR3 size: 14 residues. CDR1 is SGHRS, CDR2 YFSETQ, per germline. This chain's CDR3 is CASSLEANTGELFF. The CDR3 DNA sequence: TGCGCCAGCAGCTTGGAGGCCAACACCGGGGAGCTGTTTTTT.

A word on this clonotype: The conserved phenylalanine or tryptophan is not found at the CDR3 terminus, so this likely reflects a read error. V is TRBV3-1 and J is TRBJ1-2; a possible D gene is TRBD1 (5 bases). Deletions cut 1 base from V and 4 bases from J, with 10 bases between. The CDR3 has 14 amino acids. Germline CDR1 and CDR2: LGHDT and YNNKEL (reference sequence). The CDR3 here is CASSQVGRAYGYTS. CDR3 coding DNA: TGTGCCAGCAGCCAAGTTGGCAGGGCCTATGGCTACACCTCC.

This clonotype was seen repeatedly, ten times or more. The chain recombines TRBV28 with TRBJ1-1; TRBD1 matches at 11 bases. The germline V gene encodes CDR1 MDHEN and CDR2 SYDVKM. The CDR3 runs to 13 residues. The V segment lost 4 bases and the J segment 11 bases; nucleotides outside the gene matches: 6. This chain's CDR3 is CASSWTGGASAFF. CDR3 bases: TGTGCCAGCAGTTGGACAGGGGGCGCCTCGGCTTTCTTT.

Only a few counts were recorded for this clonotype. The CDR3 sequence: CASTPASGLYNEQFF. Here the CDR3 DNA reads TGTGCCAGCACCCCAGCTAGCGGGCTTTACAATGAGCAGTTCTTC. V gene TRBV6-1 combines with J gene TRBJ2-1, with 8 nucleotides matching TRBD2. The CDR3 totals 15 residues. The trim removed 7 bases at V and 4 bases at J, leaving 9 bases unmatched. Germline assignment: CDR1 MNHNS and CDR2 SASEGT.

The rearrangement joins TRBV5-1 to TRBJ1-2; 7 bases align to TRBD1. After removal of 4 bases from V and 4 bases from J, the junction contained 10 bases not matched to a gene. There are 15 residues in the CDR3. Germline-derived CDR1 and CDR2 are SGHRS and YFSETQ. The CDR3 spells CASSRTGQTLYGYTF. DNA of the CDR3: TGCGCCAGCAGCCGGACGGGACAGACACTCTATGGCTACACCTTC.

The chain has TRBV27 and TRBJ1-5; D is unclear. CDR1 is MNHEY, CDR2 SMNVEV, per germline (reference sequence). V was shortened by 8 bases and J by 0 bases, with 17 bases between the two germline ends. The CDR3 consists of 16 residues. The CDR3 bases are TGTGCCAGCGGGCCGGGGAGCTATTATAGCAATCAGCCCCAGCATTTT. Its protein product is CASGPGSYYSNQPQHF.

The V call is TRBV2, the J call TRBJ2-7; tentative D call: TRBD1 (5 bases). Trimming shortened V by 11 bases and J by 3 bases, and 11 bases separated the two germline ends. The CDR3 consists of 11 residues. Germline lookup yields CDR1 SNHLY and CDR2 FYNNEI. As DNA, the CDR3 is TGTGCCGGGGCAGGCCACTACGAGCAGTACGTC. Translating gives CAGAGHYEQYV.

This clonotype was observed many times. This chain connects TRBV12-3 or TRBV12-4 to TRBJ1-4; D is undetermined. This CDR3 is 14 amino acids long. The V and J ends lost 6 bases and 2 bases respectively, with 10 bases between them. The CDR3: CASSIRSTNEKLFF. The CDR3, as DNA: TGTGCCAGCAGCATAAGGTCTACTAATGAAAAACTGTTTTTT.

This chain links TRBV13 with TRBJ2-2, with 7 bases fitting TRBD2. From germline, CDR1 is PRHDT and CDR2 FYEKMQ (reference sequence). The CDR3 runs to 15 residues. V lost 5 bases to trimming and J lost 5 bases; unmatched junction nucleotides: 8. CDR3 loop: CASSTKGAGTGELFF. The CDR3 DNA reads as TGTGCCAGCAGCACGAAGGGAGCGGGAACCGGGGAGCTGTTTTTT.